Listed here are 5 T cell receptor beta chains from one sample, sequenced in a study of T cell clonality in common variable immunodeficiency. Overall study results and limits: Reportedly, TCR beta sequences from common variable immunodeficiency showed fewer deletions and N-nucleotide insertions.

Antigens of these TCRs are unknown. Some clones are missing from TCRdb's copy, which holds only in-frame ones; the method was immunoSEQ multiplex PCR. The sample was found to contain approximately 20,000 clones, and every one recurs. The sequenced sample was peripheral blood mononuclear cells. Receptors were obtained from a human donor with common variable immunodeficiency.

This clone showed up many times. The CDR3 end is not reached by the read, which stops 3 residues before it; the germline J gene fills it in. This chain uses TRBV6-1 with TRBJ1-2, with TRBD1 as a possible D gene (5 bases). Trimming stripped 4 bases from V and 4 bases from J, with 10 bases between. From germline, CDR1 is MNHNS and CDR2 SASEGT. The CDR3 covers 13 residues. Incomplete CDR3 DNA: TGTGCCAGCAGTGCGACCCAGGGCTATGGC. Its translation: CASSATQGYG. Given in full, the CDR3 is CASSATQGYGYTF.

This clone was detected ten times or more. The missing CDR3 end, 3 residues past where the read stops, is filled in from the germline J gene. The V call is TRBV4-1, the J call TRBJ2-7; 7 positions match TRBD1. V lost 5 bases and J lost 3; bases outside the gene matches: 7. This CDR3 is 14 amino acids long. The germline gives CDR1 MGHRA, CDR2 YSYEKL. The chain's CDR3 is CASSRVGQDYEQYF. Incomplete CDR3 DNA: TGCGCCAGCAGCAGGGTCGGACAGGACTACGAG.

This clone was seen at least ten times. The sequence runs out 3 residues before the end of the CDR3; the remainder is reconstructed from the germline J gene. The rearrangement links TRBV7-9 to TRBJ1-2; D not resolved. CDR1 is SEHNR and CDR2 is FQNEAQ in the germline V gene (reference sequence). The CDR3 totals 15 residues. Trimming removed 1 base from V and 5 bases from J, with 14 bases in between. The covered CDR3 bases are TGTGCCAGCAGCTTAGACACGGGTATAGGATATGGC. Its protein product is CASSLDTGIGYG. The CDR3, in full, reads CASSLDTGIGYGYTF. The full variable domain, completed using reference TRBV7-9 and TRBJ1-2, is DTGVSQNPRHKITKRGQNVTFRCDPISEHNRLYWYRQTLGQGPEFLTYFQNEAQLEKSRLLSDRFSAERPKGSFSTLEIQRTEQGDSAMYLCASSLDTGIGYGYTFGSGTRLTVV.

This clone was found many times. Coverage ceases 3 residues before the CDR3 finishes, and the germline J gene fills in the end. The V call is TRBV20-1, the J call TRBJ2-7; 9 nucleotides line up with TRBD2. The V gene end was trimmed by 0 bases and the J gene end by 5 bases; junction bases not matched to a gene: 8. Germline CDR1 is DFQATT and CDR2 is SNEGSKA (reference sequence). The CDR3 extends over 15 amino acids. CDR3 residues: CSARDNAGGRNEQYF. The CDR3 bases that were read are TGCAGTGCTAGAGATAACGCGGGAGGGAGGAACGAG.

In this sample, this clone is medium-sized. The read is 3 residues too short to cover the CDR3 end, so that end is filled in from the germline J gene. The chain links TRBV20-1 to TRBJ2-1; 10 bases fit TRBD2. This CDR3 has 14 amino acids. J was trimmed by 9 bases and V by 5 bases; bases with no gene match: 10. Germline V gene data show CDR1 as DFQATT and CDR2 as SNEGSKA (reference sequence). CDR3: CSASPAGGGVEQFF. CDR3 DNA (partial): TGCAGTGCTTCCCCAGCGGGAGGGGGGGTTGAG.